Each of the 13 T cell receptor beta chains below was sequenced from the same sample in a study of patients and donors after allogeneic stem cell transplantation. MiXCR, applied by TCRdb to the RT-PCR reads, yields one record per CDR3 protein. The repertoire holds over 350,000 distinct CDR3 sequences, with approximately 16% as singletons. Material: blood, either unsorted or a sorted T cell fraction (not recorded which). All receptors derive from a human donor who was either an allogeneic HSCT recipient or a stem cell or donor lymphocyte infusion donor (not recorded which). It is not recorded whose cells these are; they may come from a transplant donor.

This clonotype has a handful of counts. The gene calls are TRBV18 and TRBJ1-1; D is ambiguous. CDR3 length: 17 amino acids. The V and J ends lost 0 bases and 1 base respectively, with 15 bases between them. Germline V gives CDR1 KGHSH, CDR2 LQKENI. The CDR3 reads CASSPPIPTVWNTEAFF. The CDR3 DNA is TGTGCCAGCTCACCACCTATCCCTACGGTGTGGAACACTGAAGCTTTCTTT.

In its sample, this clonotype was seen a few times. The chain couples TRBV20-1 to TRBJ2-1; 7 bases agree with TRBD2. The CDR3 runs to 15 residues. Germline-derived CDR1 and CDR2 are DFQATT and SNEGSKA (reference sequence). The trim removed 0 bases at V and 6 bases at J, leaving 8 bases unmatched. CDR3 residues: CSARDPSGETNEQFF. CDR3 in DNA: TGCAGTGCTAGAGATCCCAGCGGGGAGACCAATGAGCAGTTCTTC.

This clonotype was counted a few times. CDR3 loop: CASSADRGQPQHF. The CDR3 DNA sequence: TGTGCCAGCAGCGCCGACAGGGGGCAGCCCCAGCATTTT. The chain uses TRBV2 and TRBJ1-5; 9 bases fit TRBD1. V was pared by 6 bases and J by 7 bases, with 4 bases of the junction left unmatched. This CDR3 has 13 residues. CDR1 is SNHLY, CDR2 FYNNEI, per germline.

The chain links TRBV7-3 to TRBJ2-6; 8 bases map to TRBD1. Looked up from germline, CDR1 is SGHTA and CDR2 is FQGTGA. The V segment lost 6 bases and the J segment 0 bases; nucleotides outside the gene matches: 13. The CDR3 length is 19 residues. CDR3 bases: TGTGCCAGCAGTTCTAGGACAGGGTCCCTTAGCTCTGGGGCCAACGTCCTGACTTTC. It is translated as CASSSRTGSLSSGANVLTF.

This clonotype has ten or more counts. The V gene is TRBV24-1, the J gene TRBJ1-1, with a possible D match to TRBD1 (5 bases). V lost 5 bases to trimming and J lost 5 bases, with 11 bases between them. CDR3 length: 13 residues. In germline, CDR1 is KGHDR, CDR2 SFDVKD. In DNA, the CDR3 is TGTGCCACCAGTGCATGGGGCGAGACTGAAGCTTTCTTT. This sequence encodes CATSAWGETEAFF.

The rearrangement joins TRBV25-1 to TRBJ1-1; 8 bases are a match to TRBD1. The CDR3 is 14 residues long. Trimming took 0 bases from V and 4 from J; bases not matched to a gene: 1. Germline V lookup: CDR1 MGHDK, CDR2 SYGVNS. CDR3 loop: CASSEYDRGTEAFF. The CDR3 DNA reads TGTGCCAGCAGTGAATACGACAGGGGCACTGAAGCTTTCTTT.

This clonotype appeared a few times. This sequence joins TRBV5-6 and TRBJ2-1, with D unresolved. The V end lost 2 bases, the J end lost 4 bases, and 7 bases lay between the germline ends. The CDR3 has 13 amino acids. Germline CDR1 SGHDT, CDR2 YYEEEE. The CDR3 DNA sequence: TGTGCCAGCAGCTTTAACGATTACAATGAGCAGTTCTTC. Its translation: CASSFNDYNEQFF.

This chain connects TRBV6-2 or TRBV6-3 to TRBJ2-1; TRBD2 matches at 7 bases. Looked up from germline, CDR1 is MNHEY and CDR2 is SVGEGT. The CDR3 loop spans 18 amino acids. Germline trimming cut 0 bases from V and 2 bases from J; bases unmatched to any gene: 10. The CDR3 region has the DNA TGTGCCAGCAGTTACTCTGAGAATTGGGGGGGGGCCTACAATGAGCAGTTCTTC. Translation gives CASSYSENWGGAYNEQFF.

This clonotype was counted ten times or more. The chain employs TRBV5-6 and TRBJ2-3; D call uncertain. The germline V gene encodes CDR1 SGHDT and CDR2 YYEEEE. The ends were cut back, 4 bases at V and 0 bases at J, with 18 bases in the middle. This CDR3 has 17 amino acids. Here the CDR3 reads CASSPLSPQASTDTQYF. In nucleotides, the CDR3 is TGTGCCAGCAGCCCGCTAAGTCCGCAGGCCAGCACAGATACGCAGTATTTT.

This clonotype was counted only a few times. The chain links TRBV11-2 to TRBJ2-1; D is possibly TRBD2 (6 bases). V gave up 0 bases and J gave up 7 bases, with 19 bases separating them. Germline V lookup: CDR1 SGHAT, CDR2 FQNNGV. This CDR3 has 17 amino acids. The CDR3 bases are TGTGCCAGCAGCTTAGATCGGTTTCAGACTCGGGAGAATGAGCAGTTCTTC. Protein product: CASSLDRFQTRENEQFF.

V is TRBV28 and J is TRBJ1-5, with D perhaps matching TRBD1 (5 bases). Trimming shortened V by 6 bases and J by 2 bases, and 17 bases separated the two germline ends. The CDR3 runs to 16 residues. Germline V gene data show CDR1 as MDHEN and CDR2 as SYDVKM. CDR3 sequence reads: CASRTPGQGRNQPQHF. The CDR3 region has the DNA TGTGCCAGCAGGACCCCCGGGCAGGGCCGCAATCAGCCCCAGCATTTT. The full variable domain, completed using reference TRBV28 and TRBJ1-5, is DVKVTQSSRYLVKRTGEKVFLECVQDMDHENMFWYRQDPGLGLRLIYFSYDVKMKEKGDIPEGYSVSREKKERFSLILESASTNQTSMYLCASRTPGQGRNQPQHFGDGTRLSIL.

This clonotype appeared a few times. J is TRBJ1-5 and V is TRBV7-3; D perhaps matches TRBD1 (5 bases). The V end lost 5 bases, the J end lost 7 bases, and 12 bases lay between the germline ends. The CDR3 spans 13 residues. Germline CDR1 SGHTA, CDR2 FQGTGA. The CDR3 bases are TGTGCCAGCAGCCGAGACAGTAGACAGCCCCAGCATTTT. This sequence encodes CASSRDSRQPQHF. The full variable domain, completed using reference TRBV7-3 and TRBJ1-5, is GAGVSQTPSNKVTEKGKYVELRCDPISGHTALYWYRQSLGQGPEFLIYFQGTGAADDSGLPNDRFFAVRPEGSVSTLKIQRTERGDSAVYLCASSRDSRQPQHFGDGTRLSIL.

In this sample, this clonotype turned up a few times. CDR3 in amino acids: CSATPGLAVPTGSEQFF. In DNA, the CDR3 is TGCAGTGCTACCCCGGGACTAGCGGTCCCCACGGGGAGTGAGCAGTTCTTC. V is TRBV20-1 and J is TRBJ2-1; 11 bases map to TRBD2. The CDR3 extends over 17 amino acids. CDR1 is DFQATT and CDR2 is SNEGSKA in the germline V gene (reference sequence). Trimming took 4 bases from V and 9 from J; bases not matched to a gene: 17.